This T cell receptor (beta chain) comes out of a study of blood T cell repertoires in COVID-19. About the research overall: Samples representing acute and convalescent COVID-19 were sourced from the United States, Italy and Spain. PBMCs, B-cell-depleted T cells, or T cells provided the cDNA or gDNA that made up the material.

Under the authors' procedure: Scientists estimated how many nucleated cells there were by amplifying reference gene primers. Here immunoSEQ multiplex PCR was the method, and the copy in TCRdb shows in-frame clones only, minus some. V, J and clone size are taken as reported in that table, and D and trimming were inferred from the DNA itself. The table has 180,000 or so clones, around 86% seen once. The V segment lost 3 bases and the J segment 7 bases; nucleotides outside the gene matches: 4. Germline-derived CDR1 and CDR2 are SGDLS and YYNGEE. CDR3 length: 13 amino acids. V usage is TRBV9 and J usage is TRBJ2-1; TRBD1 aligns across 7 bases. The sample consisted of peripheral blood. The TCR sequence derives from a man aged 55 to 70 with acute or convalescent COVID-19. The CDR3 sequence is CASSASQGNEQFF. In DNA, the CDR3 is TGTGCCAGCAGCGCATCACAGGGGAATGAGCAGTTCTTC.